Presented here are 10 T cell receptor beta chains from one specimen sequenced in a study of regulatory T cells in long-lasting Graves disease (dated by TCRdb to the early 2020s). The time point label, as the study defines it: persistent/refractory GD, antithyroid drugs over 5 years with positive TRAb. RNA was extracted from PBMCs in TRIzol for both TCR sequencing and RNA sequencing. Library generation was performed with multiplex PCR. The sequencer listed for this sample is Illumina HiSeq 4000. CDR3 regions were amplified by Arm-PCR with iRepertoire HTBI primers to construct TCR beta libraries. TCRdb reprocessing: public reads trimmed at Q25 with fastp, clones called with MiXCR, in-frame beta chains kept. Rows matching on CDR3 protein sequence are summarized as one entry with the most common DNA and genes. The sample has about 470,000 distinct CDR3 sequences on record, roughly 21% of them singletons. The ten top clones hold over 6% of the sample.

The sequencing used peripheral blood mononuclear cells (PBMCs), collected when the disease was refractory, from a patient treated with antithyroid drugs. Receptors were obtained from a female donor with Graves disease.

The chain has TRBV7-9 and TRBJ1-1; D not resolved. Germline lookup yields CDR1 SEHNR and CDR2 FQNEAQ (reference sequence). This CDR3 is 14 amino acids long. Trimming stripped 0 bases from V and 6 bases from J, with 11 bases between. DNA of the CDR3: TGTGCCAGCAGCTTAGCGCCGGGTGCTTCTGAAGCTTTCTTT. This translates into CASSLAPGASEAFF.

This CDR3 is CASSSAGGTSGYEQYF. The CDR3 DNA is TGTGCCAGCAGTTCCGCCGGGGGGACTAGCGGTTACGAGCAGTACTTC. This chain uses TRBV6-2 or TRBV6-3 with TRBJ2-7; 11 bases match TRBD2. CDR3 length: 16 residues. V lost 4 bases to trimming and J lost 4 bases; unmatched junction nucleotides: 9. Germline CDR1 is MNHEY and CDR2 is SVGEGT.

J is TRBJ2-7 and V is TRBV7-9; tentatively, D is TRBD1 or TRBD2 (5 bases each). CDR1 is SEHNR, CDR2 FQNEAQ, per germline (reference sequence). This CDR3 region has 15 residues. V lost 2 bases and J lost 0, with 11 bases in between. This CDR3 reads CASSLIPGSSYEQYF. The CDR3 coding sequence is TGTGCCAGCAGCTTAATCCCAGGGAGCTCCTACGAGCAGTACTTC. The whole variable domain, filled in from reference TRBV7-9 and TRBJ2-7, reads DTGVSQNPRHKITKRGQNVTFRCDPISEHNRLYWYRQTLGQGPEFLTYFQNEAQLEKSRLLSDRFSAERPKGSFSTLEIQRTEQGDSAMYLCASSLIPGSSYEQYFGPGTRLTVT.

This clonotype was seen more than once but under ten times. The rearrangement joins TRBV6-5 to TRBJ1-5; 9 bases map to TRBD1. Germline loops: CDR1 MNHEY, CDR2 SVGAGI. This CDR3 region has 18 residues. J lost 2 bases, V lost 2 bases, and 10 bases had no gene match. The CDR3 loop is CASSYVPGQGRGNQPQHF. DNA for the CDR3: TGTGCCAGCAGTTACGTCCCGGGACAGGGACGGGGCAATCAGCCCCAGCATTTT.

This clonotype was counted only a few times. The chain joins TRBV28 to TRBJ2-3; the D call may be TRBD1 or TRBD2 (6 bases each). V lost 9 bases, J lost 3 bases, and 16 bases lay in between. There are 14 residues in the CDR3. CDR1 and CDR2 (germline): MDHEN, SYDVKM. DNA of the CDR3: TGTGCCAGTCACTCCGAAGGGGGGACAGATACGCAGTATTTT. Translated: CASHSEGGTDTQYF.

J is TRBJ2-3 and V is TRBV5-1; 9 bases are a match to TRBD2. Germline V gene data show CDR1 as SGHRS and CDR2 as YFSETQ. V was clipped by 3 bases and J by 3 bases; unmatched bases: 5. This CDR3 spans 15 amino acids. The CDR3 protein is CASSYSGSWTDTQYF. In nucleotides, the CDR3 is TGCGCCAGCAGCTATAGCGGGAGTTGGACAGATACGCAGTATTTT.

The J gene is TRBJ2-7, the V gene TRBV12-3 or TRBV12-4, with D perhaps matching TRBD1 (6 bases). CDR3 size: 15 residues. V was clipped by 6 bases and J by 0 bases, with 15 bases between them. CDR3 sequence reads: CASRLDRTSSYEQYF. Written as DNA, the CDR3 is TGTGCCAGCAGACTTGACAGGACCAGCTCCTACGAGCAGTACTTC.

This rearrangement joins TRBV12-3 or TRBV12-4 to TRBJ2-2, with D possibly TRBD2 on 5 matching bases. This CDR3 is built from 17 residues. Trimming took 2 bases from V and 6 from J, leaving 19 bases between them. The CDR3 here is CASSLNSGPSWSGELFF. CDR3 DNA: TGTGCCAGCAGTTTAAATAGTGGGCCTAGCTGGTCCGGGGAGCTGTTTTTT.

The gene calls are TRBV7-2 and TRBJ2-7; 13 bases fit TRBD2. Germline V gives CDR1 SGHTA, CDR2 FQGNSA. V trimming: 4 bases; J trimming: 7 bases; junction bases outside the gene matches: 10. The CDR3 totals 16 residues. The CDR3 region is CASSSFPGLAGPEQYF. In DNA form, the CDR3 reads TGTGCCAGCAGCTCATTTCCGGGACTAGCGGGACCAGAGCAGTACTTC.

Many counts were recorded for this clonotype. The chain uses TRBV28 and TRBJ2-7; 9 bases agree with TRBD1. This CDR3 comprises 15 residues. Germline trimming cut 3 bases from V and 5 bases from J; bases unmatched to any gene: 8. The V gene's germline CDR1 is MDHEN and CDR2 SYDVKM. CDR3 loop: CASSFSGTGNHEQYF. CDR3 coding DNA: TGTGCCAGCAGTTTCTCCGGGACAGGGAACCACGAGCAGTACTTC.